This record looks at one T cell receptor beta chain sequence and its context. This sample is part of a study of blood T cell repertoires in COVID-19. Study in general: Both acute and convalescent COVID-19 samples were obtained from the United States, Italy and Spain. From T cells, B-cell-depleted T cells, or PBMCs came the material, which was cDNA or gDNA.

As processed by the authors: Reference gene primer amplification in the assay estimated nucleated cell counts. TCRdb's copy holds only in-frame clones and misses some; the assay was immunoSEQ multiplex PCR. V, J and clone size derive from that table, while D and trimming were established from the DNA sequence. The data contain 350,000 or so clones, 92% of them singletons. The CDR3 has 18 residues. CDR1 and CDR2 from the germline V gene are SGHAT and FQNNGV. The V gene end was trimmed by 5 bases and the J gene end by 1 base; junction bases not matched to a gene: 15. Cohort 3 donors counted as recovered after two negative PCRs, clearance, or resolved symptoms.

The TCR originated in a woman aged 30 to 39 who had recovered from COVID-19. The V gene is TRBV11-2, the J gene TRBJ1-1, with 8 bases lining up with TRBD1. Sequencing input: PBMCs or T cells enriched from blood (not recorded which). CDR3: CASSIGTRGQGWNTEAFF. The CDR3 bases are TGTGCCAGCAGCATAGGGACCCGTGGACAGGGTTGGAACACTGAAGCTTTCTTT.